The 30 T cell receptor beta chains below come from one sample, sequenced in a study of T cell changes during pregnancy in multiple sclerosis. The method was immunoSEQ multiplex PCR; TCRdb's version includes in-frame clones alone and lacks a portion of them. The sample consists of about 71,000 clones, 90% to 95% of them appearing once. Sequences were derived from CD8+ T cells from peripheral blood mononuclear cells, sampled before pregnancy. All receptors derive from a female donor with multiple sclerosis, enrolled in a pregnancy study.

V usage is TRBV4-1 and J usage is TRBJ1-5; weak D call: TRBD1 (5 bases). The V end lost 0 bases, the J end lost 7 bases, and 13 bases lay between the germline ends. CDR1 and CDR2 (germline): MGHRA, YSYEKL. The CDR3 length is 15 residues. In DNA, the CDR3 is TGCGCCAGCAGCCAAGATCTAGGGGTTGGCCAGCCCCAGCATTTT. Its translation: CASSQDLGVGQPQHF.

This clone was seen a single time. The gene calls are TRBV13 and TRBJ1-2, with D hard to call. The CDR3 covers 13 residues. The V end lost 5 bases, the J end lost 6 bases, and 13 bases lay between the germline ends. Germline CDR1 PRHDT, CDR2 FYEKMQ (reference sequence). The CDR3 spells CASSPGRRDGYTF. The CDR3 coding sequence is TGTGCCAGCAGCCCCGGCAGGAGGGATGGCTACACCTTC.

This clone was seen just once. The chain joins TRBV5-1 to TRBJ1-3; TRBD1 matches 8 bases. J was trimmed by 0 bases and V by 3 bases; bases with no gene match: 8. In germline, CDR1 is SGHRS, CDR2 YFSETQ. CDR3 length equals 17 residues. CDR3 DNA: TGCGCCAGCAGCTCCGGGGACAGGTCCCTCTCTGGAAACACCATATATTTT. Amino acid sequence: CASSSGDRSLSGNTIYF.

V and J are TRBV11-2 and TRBJ2-7, with a tentative D call TRBD2 (5 bases). With 2 bases removed from V and 7 bases from J, the gap between germline ends came to 9 bases. This CDR3 is 12 amino acids long. Germline loops: CDR1 SGHAT, CDR2 FQNNGV. The CDR3 DNA follows: TGTGCCAGCAGCTTAAATCTAGCTGAGCAGTACTTC. It translates to CASSLNLAEQYF.

The chain combines TRBV5-4 with TRBJ2-1; TRBD2 matches 8 bases. Germline assignment: CDR1 SGHNT and CDR2 YYREEE (reference sequence). This CDR3 has 16 amino acids. V gave up 2 bases and J gave up 7 bases; unmatched junction bases: 11. The CDR3 nucleotides read TGTGCCAGCAGCTTTTTTACGGGGGGGCCAGGGAATGAGCAGTTCTTC. Translation: CASSFFTGGPGNEQFF.

The chain employs TRBV11-2 and TRBJ2-2, with D unresolved. CDR3 length: 13 amino acids. CDR1 is SGHAT, CDR2 FQNNGV, per germline. The germline V and J ends were trimmed by 1 base and 2 bases, with 2 bases remaining between them. CDR3 loop: CASSLANTGELFF. DNA for the CDR3: TGTGCCAGCAGCTTAGCAAACACCGGGGAGCTGTTTTTT.

V gene TRBV6-1 combines with J gene TRBJ1-2, with a weak D call TRBD1 (5 bases). The V gene lost 3 bases and the J gene lost 4 bases, with 12 bases spanning the gap. Germline V lookup: CDR1 MNHNS, CDR2 SASEGT. The CDR3 runs 14 residues. The CDR3 nucleotides read TGTGCCAGCAGTGACCCAGGGCCCGGCTATGGCTACACCTTC. It translates to CASSDPGPGYGYTF.

V and J are TRBV5-1 and TRBJ1-1; TRBD1 agrees at 10 bases. The ends lost 2 bases at V and 2 bases at J; junction bases unmatched: 3. Germline V gene sequence: CDR1 SGHRS, CDR2 YFSETQ. This CDR3 region has 15 residues. Here the CDR3 DNA reads TGCGCCAGCAGCTTCGGACAGGGGGAAAACACTGAAGCTTTCTTT. Its translation: CASSFGQGENTEAFF.

The chain is built from TRBV2 and TRBJ2-1; possibly TRBD2 for D (5 bases). Germline lookup yields CDR1 SNHLY and CDR2 FYNNEI. There are 15 residues in the CDR3. Trimming cost V 6 bases and J 2 bases, with 14 bases left between them. The CDR3 nucleotides are TGTGCCAGCAGACTCCCGGGATATACCTACAATGAGCAGTTCTTC. It yields the protein CASRLPGYTYNEQFF.

This chain links TRBV29-1 with TRBJ2-1; 10 nucleotides line up with TRBD2. CDR3 length: 16 amino acids. J was trimmed by 6 bases and V by 0 bases; bases with no gene match: 8. In germline, CDR1 is SQVTM, CDR2 ANQGSEA. CDR3 in DNA: TGCAGCGTTGAAGATTCAAGTAGCGGGGGGTTCAATGAGCAGTTCTTC. The encoded protein is CSVEDSSSGGFNEQFF.

The chain uses TRBV9 and TRBJ1-1; D is uncertain. V was cut by 4 bases and J by 0 bases, with 13 bases left in between. Germline V lookup: CDR1 SGDLS, CDR2 YYNGEE. The CDR3 contains 15 residues. This chain's CDR3 is CASSRIAGLNTEAFF. In nucleotides, the CDR3 is TGTGCCAGCAGCCGAATTGCAGGCCTGAACACTGAAGCTTTCTTT.

The CDR3 sequence is CASSIGSEQYF. The DNA of the CDR3 is TGTGCCAGTAGTATAGGGAGTGAGCAGTACTTC. The genes are TRBV19 and TRBJ2-7; D is undetermined. The germline CDR1 and CDR2 sequences are LNHDA and SQIVND (reference sequence). With 1 base removed from V and 7 bases from J, the gap between germline ends came to 5 bases. The CDR3 loop spans 11 amino acids.

The chain links TRBV9 to TRBJ1-2; TRBD1 might be the D (6 bases). CDR3 length: 15 residues. Germline-derived CDR1 and CDR2 are SGDLS and YYNGEE. Trimming shortened V by 0 bases and J by 6 bases, and 15 bases separated the two germline ends. DNA for the CDR3: TGTGCCAGCAGCGTAGCGTCGGGGGGCCGTGATGGCTACACCTTC. It encodes CASSVASGGRDGYTF.

J is TRBJ2-7 and V is TRBV7-9; 9 bases are shared with TRBD2. The CDR3 has 15 amino acids. With V trimmed by 0 bases and J by 2 bases, 2 bases remained unmatched. CDR1 is SEHNR, CDR2 FQNEAQ, per germline (reference sequence). CDR3 amino acids: CASSLAGGGAYEQYF. The CDR3, as DNA: TGTGCCAGCAGCTTAGCGGGCGGGGGGGCCTACGAGCAGTACTTC.

This clone was observed a handful of times. The chain links TRBV4-2 to TRBJ1-4, with 9 bases lining up with TRBD1. This CDR3 has 16 amino acids. Unmatched junction bases numbered 7, after V lost 8 bases and J lost 0 bases. Per germline, CDR1 LGHNA and CDR2 YNFKEQ. The chain's CDR3 is CASGQGMEATNEKLFF. CDR3 sequence (DNA): TGTGCCAGCGGACAGGGGATGGAGGCAACTAATGAAAAACTGTTTTTT.

The table lists this clone with a count of one. This rearrangement joins TRBV7-9 to TRBJ2-1, with TRBD2 identical over 7 bases. The CDR3 contains 14 residues. V was pared by 1 base and J by 9 bases, with 6 bases of the junction left unmatched. In germline, CDR1 is SEHNR, CDR2 FQNEAQ (reference sequence). In DNA, the CDR3 is TGTGCCAGCAGCTTAGTCGATGGGAGGGGTGAGCAGTTCTTC. Residues: CASSLVDGRGEQFF. The entire variable domain, with the rest obtained from reference TRBV7-9 and TRBJ2-1, is as follows: DTGVSQNPRHKITKRGQNVTFRCDPISEHNRLYWYRQTLGQGPEFLTYFQNEAQLEKSRLLSDRFSAERPKGSFSTLEIQRTEQGDSAMYLCASSLVDGRGEQFFGPGTRLTVL.

The chain joins TRBV5-6 to TRBJ1-2; 7 positions agree with TRBD1. CDR1 SGHDT and CDR2 YYEEEE come from the germline V gene. CDR3 length: 14 amino acids. V shed 2 bases, J shed 4 bases, and the junction held 5 bases outside the gene matches. In DNA form, the CDR3 reads TGTGCCAGCAGCTTTGACAGGGATAGCTATGGCTACACCTTC. Its protein product is CASSFDRDSYGYTF.

The gene calls are TRBV5-4 and TRBJ1-1; D remains unclear. Germline CDR1 is SGHNT and CDR2 is YYREEE (reference sequence). The V end lost 3 bases, the J end lost 8 bases, and 11 bases lay between the germline ends. This CDR3 spans 12 amino acids. The CDR3 region is CASSWRDGEAFF. The CDR3 DNA sequence: TGTGCCAGCAGCTGGAGGGATGGAGAAGCTTTCTTT.

The gene calls are TRBV7-9 and TRBJ1-1; TRBD1 agrees at 8 bases. There are 15 residues in the CDR3. Germline trimming cut 5 bases from V and 3 bases from J; bases unmatched to any gene: 8. Per germline, CDR1 SEHNR and CDR2 FQNEAQ (reference sequence). In DNA, the CDR3 is TGTGCCAGCAGCCCACCTACAGGGGGGGACACTGAAGCTTTCTTT. It encodes CASSPPTGGDTEAFF.

The rearrangement joins TRBV6-1 to TRBJ1-1; 8 bases agree with TRBD1. CDR3 length: 14 amino acids. Germline V gene lookup returns CDR1 MNHNS and CDR2 SASEGT. The junction had 10 bases not matched to a gene; V was cut back by 5 bases and J by 8 bases. CDR3 nucleotide sequence: TGTGCCAGCAGTAACAGGGGGGCACACATAGAAGCTTTCTTT. This gives the protein CASSNRGAHIEAFF.

The chain carries TRBV6-6 and TRBJ2-5, with 11 bases matching TRBD1. V was clipped by 9 bases and J by 3 bases; unmatched bases: 9. CDR3 size: 15 residues. Germline V gene sequence: CDR1 MNHNY, CDR2 SVGAGI (reference sequence). CDR3 amino acids: CASSTGTGGEETQYF. As DNA, the CDR3 is TGTGCCAGTTCTACCGGGACAGGGGGAGAAGAGACCCAGTACTTC.

The chain recombines TRBV25-1 with TRBJ2-3; D is unclear. The CDR3 runs 13 residues. Trimming stripped 4 bases from V and 3 bases from J, with 8 bases between. The germline CDR1 and CDR2 sequences are MGHDK and SYGVNS. The CDR3, as DNA: TGTGCCAGCAGTGCCAGTTTTACAGATACGCAGTATTTT. Translated: CASSASFTDTQYF.

The chain employs TRBV6-6 and TRBJ1-2; the D is unclear. From germline, CDR1 is MNHNY and CDR2 SVGAGI (reference sequence). V lost 8 bases to trimming and J lost 4 bases, with 17 bases between them. The CDR3 is made up of 14 amino acids. Written as DNA, the CDR3 is TGTGCCAGCTTCTCGGGTTCCGCTACCTATGGCTACACCTTC. Translation gives CASFSGSATYGYTF.

This sequence joins TRBV9 and TRBJ2-7, with TRBD2 matching over 10 bases. J lost 6 bases, V lost 0 bases, and 6 bases had no gene match. The germline gives CDR1 SGDLS, CDR2 YYNGEE. The length of the CDR3 is 15 residues. DNA of the CDR3: TGTGCCAGCAGCGTAGTATCTAGCGGGGGAGCCGAGCAGTACTTC. It is translated as CASSVVSSGGAEQYF.

The V gene is TRBV9, the J gene TRBJ2-7; no clear D gene. The V end lost 4 bases, the J end lost 6 bases, and 11 bases lay between the germline ends. In germline, CDR1 is SGDLS, CDR2 YYNGEE. The CDR3 loop spans 12 amino acids. The CDR3 DNA reads TGTGCCAGCAGCCCCAAGACGGGCGAGCAGTACTTC. It encodes CASSPKTGEQYF. Full variable domain (remainder filled in from reference TRBV9 and TRBJ2-7): DSGVTQTPKHLITATGQRVTLRCSPRSGDLSVYWYQQSLDQGLQFLIQYYNGEERAKGNILERFSAQQFPDLHSELNLSSLELGDSALYFCASSPKTGEQYFGPGTRLTVT.

This chain's CDR3 is CASLHTIERGTFTF. The CDR3 nucleotides are TGTGCCAGCCTACATACAATCGAGAGGGGGACGTTCACCTTC. This sequence joins TRBV6-1 and TRBJ1-2; D possibly corresponds to TRBD1 (6 bases). Trimming took 8 bases from V and 13 from J, leaving 26 bases between them. The CDR3 has 14 residues. Germline V gene sequence: CDR1 MNHNS, CDR2 SASEGT.

The rearrangement links TRBV30 to TRBJ2-7; 7 bases are a match to TRBD1. V shed 8 bases and J 5 bases; nucleotides not matched to a gene: 12. CDR1 is GTSNPN, CDR2 SVGIG, per germline (reference sequence). The CDR3 length is 13 residues. Written as DNA, the CDR3 is TGTGCCACCCACGACAGGGTTCGGAACGAGCAGTACTTC. The encoded protein is CATHDRVRNEQYF.

The chain employs TRBV9 and TRBJ2-3; 7 bases fit TRBD2. CDR3 length equals 15 residues. From germline, CDR1 is SGDLS and CDR2 YYNGEE. After removal of 3 bases from V and 3 bases from J, the junction contained 7 bases not matched to a gene. The CDR3 sequence: CASSGEGGGTDTQYF. As DNA, the CDR3 is TGTGCCAGCAGCGGAGAAGGCGGGGGAACAGATACGCAGTATTTT.

The genes are TRBV4-2 and TRBJ2-3; 7 nucleotides align to TRBD2. The CDR3 sequence is 17 residues long. The ends lost 1 base at V and 2 bases at J; junction bases unmatched: 9. Germline CDR1 and CDR2: LGHNA and YNFKEQ. The CDR3 nucleotides are TGTGCCAGCAGCCAAGGGGAAGCGGGGCGGGACACAGATACGCAGTATTTT. It translates to CASSQGEAGRDTDTQYF.

This sequence joins TRBV6-5 and TRBJ2-1; the match to TRBD1 covers 7 bases. The CDR3 is 14 amino acids. Per the germline V gene, CDR1 is MNHEY and CDR2 is SVGAGI. Trimming removed 8 bases from V and 0 bases from J; junction bases left unmatched: 4. The CDR3 coding sequence is TGTGCCAGCCACAGGGGTAGCTCCTACAATGAGCAGTTCTTC. Its translation: CASHRGSSYNEQFF.